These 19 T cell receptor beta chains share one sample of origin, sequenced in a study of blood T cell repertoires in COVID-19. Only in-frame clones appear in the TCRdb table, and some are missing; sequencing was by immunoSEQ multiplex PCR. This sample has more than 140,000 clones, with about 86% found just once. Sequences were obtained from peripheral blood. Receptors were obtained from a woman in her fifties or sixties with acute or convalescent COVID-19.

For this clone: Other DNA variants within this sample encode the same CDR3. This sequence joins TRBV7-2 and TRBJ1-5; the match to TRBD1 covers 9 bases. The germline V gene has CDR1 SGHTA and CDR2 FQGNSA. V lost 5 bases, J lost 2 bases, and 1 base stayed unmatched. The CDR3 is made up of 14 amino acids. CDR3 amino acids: CASSRDRGNQPQHF. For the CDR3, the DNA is TGTGCCAGCAGCCGGGACAGGGGCAATCAGCCCCAGCATTTT.

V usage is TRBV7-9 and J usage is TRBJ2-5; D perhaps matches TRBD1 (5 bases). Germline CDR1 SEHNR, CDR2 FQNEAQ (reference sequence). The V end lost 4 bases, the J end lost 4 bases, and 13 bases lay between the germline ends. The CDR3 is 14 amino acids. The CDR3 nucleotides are TGTGCCAGCAGCTCGGACATCGCGGTAGAGACCCAGTACTTC. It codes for CASSSDIAVETQYF.

CDR3: CASSQGLANEQFF. CDR3 bases: TGTGCCAGCAGCCAAGGACTAGCGAATGAGCAGTTCTTC. This sequence joins TRBV4-2 and TRBJ2-1; 8 bases map to TRBD2. V trimming: 1 base; J trimming: 7 bases; junction bases outside the gene matches: 0. CDR1 is LGHNA, CDR2 YNFKEQ, per germline. The CDR3 loop spans 13 amino acids.

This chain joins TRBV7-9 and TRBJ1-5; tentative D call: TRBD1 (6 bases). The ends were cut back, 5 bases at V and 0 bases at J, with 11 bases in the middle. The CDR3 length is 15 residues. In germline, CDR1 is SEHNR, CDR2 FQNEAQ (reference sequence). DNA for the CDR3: TGTGCCAGCAGCGTAGGACAGTATAGCAATCAGCCCCAGCATTTT. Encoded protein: CASSVGQYSNQPQHF. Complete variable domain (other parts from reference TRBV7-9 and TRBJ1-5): DTGVSQNPRHKITKRGQNVTFRCDPISEHNRLYWYRQTLGQGPEFLTYFQNEAQLEKSRLLSDRFSAERPKGSFSTLEIQRTEQGDSAMYLCASSVGQYSNQPQHFGDGTRLSIL.

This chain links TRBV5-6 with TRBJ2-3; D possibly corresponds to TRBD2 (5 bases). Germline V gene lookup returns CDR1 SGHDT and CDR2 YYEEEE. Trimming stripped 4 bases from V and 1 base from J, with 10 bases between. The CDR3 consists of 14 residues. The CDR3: CASSPGGGTDTQYF. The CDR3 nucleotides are TGTGCCAGCAGCCCCGGAGGAGGCACAGATACGCAGTATTTT.

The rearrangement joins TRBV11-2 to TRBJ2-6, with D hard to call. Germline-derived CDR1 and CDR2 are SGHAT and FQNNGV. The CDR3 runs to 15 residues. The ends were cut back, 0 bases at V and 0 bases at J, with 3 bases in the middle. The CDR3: CASSLEYSGANVLTF. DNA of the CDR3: TGTGCCAGCAGCTTAGAGTACTCTGGGGCCAACGTCCTGACTTTC. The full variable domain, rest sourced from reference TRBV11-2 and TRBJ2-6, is EAGVAQSPRYKIIEKRQSVAFWCNPISGHATLYWYQQILGQGPKLLIQFQNNGVVDDSQLPKDRFSAERLKGVDSTLKIQPAKLEDSAVYLCASSLEYSGANVLTFGAGSRLTVL.

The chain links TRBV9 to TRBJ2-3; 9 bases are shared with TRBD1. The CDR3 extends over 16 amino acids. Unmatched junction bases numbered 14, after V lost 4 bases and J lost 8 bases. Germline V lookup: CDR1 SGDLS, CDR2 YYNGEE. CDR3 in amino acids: CASSTSPGTGLSTQYF. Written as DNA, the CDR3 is TGTGCCAGCAGCACAAGTCCCGGGACAGGGTTGAGTACGCAGTATTTT.

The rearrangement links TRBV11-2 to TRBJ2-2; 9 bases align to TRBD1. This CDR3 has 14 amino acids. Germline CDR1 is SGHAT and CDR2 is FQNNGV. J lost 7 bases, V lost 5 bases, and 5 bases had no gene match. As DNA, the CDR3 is TGTGCCAGCAGCCGGACAGGGGAGGACGGGGAGCTGTTTTTT. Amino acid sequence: CASSRTGEDGELFF.

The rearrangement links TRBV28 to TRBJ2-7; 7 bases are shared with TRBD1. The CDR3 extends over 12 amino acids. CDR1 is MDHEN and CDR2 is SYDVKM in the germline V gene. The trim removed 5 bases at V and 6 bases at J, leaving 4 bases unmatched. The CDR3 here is CASSNSGGEQYF. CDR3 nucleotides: TGTGCCAGCAGTAACTCAGGGGGCGAGCAGTACTTC.

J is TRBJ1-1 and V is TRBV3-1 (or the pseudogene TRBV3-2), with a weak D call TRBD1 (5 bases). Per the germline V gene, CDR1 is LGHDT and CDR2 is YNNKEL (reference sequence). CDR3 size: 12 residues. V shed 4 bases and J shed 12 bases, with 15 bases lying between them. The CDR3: CASSPQGIGSFF. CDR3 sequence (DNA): TGTGCCAGCAGCCCGCAGGGAATCGGGTCTTTCTTT.

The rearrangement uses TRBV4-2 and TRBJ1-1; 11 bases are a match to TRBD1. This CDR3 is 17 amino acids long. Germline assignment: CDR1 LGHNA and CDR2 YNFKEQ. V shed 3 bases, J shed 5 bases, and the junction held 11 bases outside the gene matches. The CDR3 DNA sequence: TGTGCCAGCAGCCAGGACTTAAGCGGACAGGGGGCAACTGAAGCTTTCTTT. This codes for CASSQDLSGQGATEAFF.

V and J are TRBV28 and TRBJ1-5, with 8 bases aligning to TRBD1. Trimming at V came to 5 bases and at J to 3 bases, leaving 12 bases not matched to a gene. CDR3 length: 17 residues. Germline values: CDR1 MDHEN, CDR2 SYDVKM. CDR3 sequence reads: CASSPPQGANYNQPQHF. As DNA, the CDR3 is TGTGCCAGCAGTCCTCCTCAGGGGGCTAATTACAATCAGCCCCAGCATTTT.

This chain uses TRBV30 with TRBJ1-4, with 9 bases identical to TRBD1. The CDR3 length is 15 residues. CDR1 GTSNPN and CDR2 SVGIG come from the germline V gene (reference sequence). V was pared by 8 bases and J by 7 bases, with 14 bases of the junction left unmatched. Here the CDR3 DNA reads TGTGCCATAGGACAGGGGAACGGGGTCGGTGAAAAACTGTTTTTT. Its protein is CAIGQGNGVGEKLFF.

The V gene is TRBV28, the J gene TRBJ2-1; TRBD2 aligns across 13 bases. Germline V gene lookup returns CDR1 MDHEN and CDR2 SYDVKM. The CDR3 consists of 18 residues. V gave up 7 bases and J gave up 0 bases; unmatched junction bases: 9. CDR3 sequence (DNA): TGTGCCAGCACCCCCCCGGGACTAGCGGGGATCTCCTACAATGAGCAGTTCTTC. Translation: CASTPPGLAGISYNEQFF.

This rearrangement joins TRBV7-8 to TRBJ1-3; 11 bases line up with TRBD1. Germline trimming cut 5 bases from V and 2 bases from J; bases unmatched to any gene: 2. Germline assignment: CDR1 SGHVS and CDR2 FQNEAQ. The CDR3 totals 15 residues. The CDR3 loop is CASSVGQGAGNTIYF. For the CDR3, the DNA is TGTGCCAGCAGCGTGGGACAGGGGGCTGGAAACACCATATATTTT.

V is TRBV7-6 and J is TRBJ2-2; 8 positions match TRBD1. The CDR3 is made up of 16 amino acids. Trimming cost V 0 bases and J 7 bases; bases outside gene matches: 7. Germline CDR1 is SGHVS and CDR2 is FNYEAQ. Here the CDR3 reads CASSLAQGAEVGELFF. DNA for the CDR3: TGTGCCAGCAGCTTAGCCCAGGGGGCTGAGGTCGGGGAGCTGTTTTTT.

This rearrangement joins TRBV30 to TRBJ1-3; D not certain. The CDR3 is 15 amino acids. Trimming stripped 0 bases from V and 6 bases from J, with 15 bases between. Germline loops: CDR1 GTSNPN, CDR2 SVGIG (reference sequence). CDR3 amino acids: CAWSVLLALENTIYF. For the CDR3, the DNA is TGTGCCTGGAGTGTACTATTGGCTCTGGAAAACACCATATATTTT.

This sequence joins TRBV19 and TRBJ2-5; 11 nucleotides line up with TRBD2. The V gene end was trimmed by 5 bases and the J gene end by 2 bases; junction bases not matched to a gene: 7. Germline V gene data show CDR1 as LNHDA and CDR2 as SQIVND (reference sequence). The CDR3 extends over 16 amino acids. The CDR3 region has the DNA TGTGCCAGTAGTGGAATGGGACTAGCGGAACAAGAGACCCAGTACTTC. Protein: CASSGMGLAEQETQYF.

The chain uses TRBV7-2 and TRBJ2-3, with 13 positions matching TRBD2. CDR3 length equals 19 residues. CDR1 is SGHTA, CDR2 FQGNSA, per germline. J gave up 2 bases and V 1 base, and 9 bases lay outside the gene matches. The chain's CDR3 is CASSLDVLGLAGPTDTQYF. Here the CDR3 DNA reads TGTGCCAGCAGCTTAGACGTTCTGGGACTAGCGGGGCCCACAGATACGCAGTATTTT.